The entry below describes one T cell receptor (beta chain). Its antigen remains unidentified. This sample was taken from a study of T cell responses to AZD1222 COVID-19 vaccine. About the research overall: It was second doses at about 4 or about 12 weeks that were pooled. Study-level points and caveats: Donors skewed white British and female; clonal diversity was possibly underestimated. Variant regions that are unmutated are reportedly the target of nearly half of spike-specific TCRs.

TCRdb keeps only in-frame clones here, not all; method: immunoSEQ multiplex PCR. The sample lists about 130,000 clones, over 85% seen once, with 5% to 5.5% in the top ten. This receptor was taken from an adult in good health. The material sequenced was peripheral blood, taken on day 0 of AZD1222 vaccination.

CDR3: CASSLGRGKAFF. The CDR3 bases are TGTGCCAGCAGTTTAGGCAGGGGCAAAGCTTTCTTT. The chain employs TRBV28 and TRBJ1-1; D is possibly TRBD1 (6 bases). V was shortened by 2 bases and J by 9 bases, with 10 bases between the two germline ends. Germline values: CDR1 MDHEN, CDR2 SYDVKM. This CDR3 is built from 12 residues. Based on the CDR3 plus reference TRBV28 and TRBJ1-1, the full variable domain is DVKVTQSSRYLVKRTGEKVFLECVQDMDHENMFWYRQDPGLGLRLIYFSYDVKMKEKGDIPEGYSVSREKKERFSLILESASTNQTSMYLCASSLGRGKAFFGQGTRLTVV.